This TCR beta chain was obtained from a study of identical twins. Broader study findings: Zero-insertion findings could be partly confounded by invariant cells (MAIT and iNKT cells).

TCRdb analysed the 5' RACE reads with MiXCR anew, one entry per CDR3 protein. This sample has roughly 490,000 distinct CDR3 sequences, with roughly an eighth found just once. The CDR3 runs to 14 residues. V lost 6 bases and J 3 bases, leaving 14 bases between the germline ends. Healthy Caucasians were all of the donors. Worth noting for this clonotype: Its antigen is still unknown.

These data also formed part of another study, on yellow fever vaccine responses in identical twins.

This chain links TRBV12-3 or TRBV12-4 with TRBJ2-5, with D tentatively TRBD1 (6 bases). The sequenced sample consisted of CD4+ T cells sorted from blood. The origin of this receptor is a woman younger than 30 in good health. The CDR3 DNA reads as TGTGCCAGCAGCCAGACAGGAGTTGAAGAGACCCAGTACTTC. This encodes CASSQTGVEETQYF.